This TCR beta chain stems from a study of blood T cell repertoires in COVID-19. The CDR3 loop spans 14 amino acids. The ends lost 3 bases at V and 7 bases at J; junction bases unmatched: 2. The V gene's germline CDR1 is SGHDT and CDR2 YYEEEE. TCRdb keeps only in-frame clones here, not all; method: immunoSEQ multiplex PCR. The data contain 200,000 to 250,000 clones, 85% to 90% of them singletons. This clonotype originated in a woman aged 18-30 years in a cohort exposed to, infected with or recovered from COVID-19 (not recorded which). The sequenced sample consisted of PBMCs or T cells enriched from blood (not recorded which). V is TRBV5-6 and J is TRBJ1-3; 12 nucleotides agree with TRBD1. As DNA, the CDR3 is TGTGCCAGCAGCTGGGACAGGGGGCCGAACACCATATATTTT. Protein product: CASSWDRGPNTIYF.